This T cell receptor beta chain is from a study of blood T cell repertoires in COVID-19. For the study at large: COVID-19 samples collected from the United States, Italy and Spain covered acute and convalescent phases.

In the authors' methods: Estimation of nucleated cell counts relied on the amplification of reference gene primers. Sequencing used immunoSEQ multiplex PCR; TCRdb keeps in-frame clones, though not all of them. V, J and clone size reflect that table, while D and trimming were determined from the DNA. This table holds about 94,000 clones, around 87% found once. Germline CDR1 GTSNPN, CDR2 SVGIG (reference sequence). CDR3 length: 15 residues. V shed 7 bases, J shed 2 bases, and the junction held 11 bases outside the gene matches. The sample taken for sequencing was peripheral blood. This receptor was obtained from a woman older than 75 with acute or convalescent COVID-19. V usage is TRBV30 and J usage is TRBJ2-5; 9 nucleotides line up with TRBD1. The CDR3 spells CALTGGLSLQETQYF. CDR3 nucleotides: TGTGCCTTGACAGGGGGATTAAGCCTTCAAGAGACCCAGTACTTC.